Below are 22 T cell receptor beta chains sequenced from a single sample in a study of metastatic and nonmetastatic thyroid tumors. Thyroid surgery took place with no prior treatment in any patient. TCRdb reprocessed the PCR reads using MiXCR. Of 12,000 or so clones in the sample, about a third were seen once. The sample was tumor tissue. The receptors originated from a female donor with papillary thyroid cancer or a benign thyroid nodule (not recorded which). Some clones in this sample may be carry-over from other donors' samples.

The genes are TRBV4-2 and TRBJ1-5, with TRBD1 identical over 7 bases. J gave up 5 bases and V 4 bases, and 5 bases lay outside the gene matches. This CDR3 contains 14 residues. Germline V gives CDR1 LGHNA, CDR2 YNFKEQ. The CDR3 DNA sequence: TGTGCCAGCAGCCTACAGGGGTCGGATCAGCCCCAGCATTTT. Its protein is CASSLQGSDQPQHF.

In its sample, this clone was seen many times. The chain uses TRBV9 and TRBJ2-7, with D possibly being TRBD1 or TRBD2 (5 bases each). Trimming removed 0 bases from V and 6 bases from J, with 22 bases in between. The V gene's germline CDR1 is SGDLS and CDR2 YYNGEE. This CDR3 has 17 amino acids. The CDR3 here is CASSVGSAGTIRGEQYF. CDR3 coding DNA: TGTGCCAGCAGCGTAGGGAGTGCCGGGACGATAAGAGGCGAGCAGTACTTC.

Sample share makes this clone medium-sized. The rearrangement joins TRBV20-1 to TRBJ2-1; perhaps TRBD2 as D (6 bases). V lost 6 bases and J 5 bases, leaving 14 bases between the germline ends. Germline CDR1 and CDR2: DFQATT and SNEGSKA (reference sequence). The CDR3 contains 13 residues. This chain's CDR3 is CSARELRDNEQFF. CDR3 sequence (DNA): TGCAGTGCCCGGGAGTTGAGGGACAATGAGCAGTTCTTC.

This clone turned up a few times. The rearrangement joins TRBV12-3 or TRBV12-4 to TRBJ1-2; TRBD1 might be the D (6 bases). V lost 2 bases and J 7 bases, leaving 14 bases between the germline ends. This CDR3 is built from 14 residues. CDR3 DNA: TGTGCCAGCAGTTTACAGGGAAAGGGGGGTGGCTACACCTTC. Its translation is CASSLQGKGGGYTF.

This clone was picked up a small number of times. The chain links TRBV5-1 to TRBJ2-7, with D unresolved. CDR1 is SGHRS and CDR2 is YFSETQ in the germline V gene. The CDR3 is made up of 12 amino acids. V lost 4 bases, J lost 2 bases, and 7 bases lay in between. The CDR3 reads CASSHGPYEQYF. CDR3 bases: TGCGCCAGCAGCCACGGACCCTACGAGCAGTACTTC.

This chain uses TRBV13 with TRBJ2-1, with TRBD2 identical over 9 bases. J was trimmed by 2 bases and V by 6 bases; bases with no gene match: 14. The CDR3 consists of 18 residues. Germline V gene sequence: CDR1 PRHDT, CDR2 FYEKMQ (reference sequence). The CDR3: CASSSGSYGSDPYNEQFF. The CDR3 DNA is TGTGCCAGCAGTAGCGGGAGTTATGGGTCTGATCCCTACAATGAGCAGTTCTTC.

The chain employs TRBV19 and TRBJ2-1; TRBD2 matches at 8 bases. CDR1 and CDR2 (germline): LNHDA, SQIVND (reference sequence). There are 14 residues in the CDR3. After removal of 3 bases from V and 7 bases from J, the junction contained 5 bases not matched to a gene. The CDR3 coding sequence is TGTGCCAGTAGTATGGAACTAGCGGAAAATGAGCAGTTCTTC. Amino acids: CASSMELAENEQFF. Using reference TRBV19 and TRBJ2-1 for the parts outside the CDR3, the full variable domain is DGGITQSPKYLFRKEGQNVTLSCEQNLNHDAMYWYRQDPGQGLRLIYYSQIVNDFQKGDIAEGYSVSREKKESFPLTVTSAQKNPTAFYLCASSMELAENEQFFGPGTRLTVL.

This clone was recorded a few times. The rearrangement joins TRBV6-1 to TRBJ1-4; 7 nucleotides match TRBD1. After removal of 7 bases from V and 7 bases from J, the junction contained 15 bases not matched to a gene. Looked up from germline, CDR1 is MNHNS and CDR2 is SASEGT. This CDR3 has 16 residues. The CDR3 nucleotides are TGTGCCAGCACCGGGACAGTATCTCGGAACGGTGAAAAACTGTTTTTT. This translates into CASTGTVSRNGEKLFF.

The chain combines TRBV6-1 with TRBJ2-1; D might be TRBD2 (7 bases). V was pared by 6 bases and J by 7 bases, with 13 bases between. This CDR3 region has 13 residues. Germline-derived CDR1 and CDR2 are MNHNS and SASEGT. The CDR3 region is CASRKGGGNEQFF. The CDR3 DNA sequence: TGTGCCAGCAGAAAAGGGGGGGGGAATGAGCAGTTCTTC.

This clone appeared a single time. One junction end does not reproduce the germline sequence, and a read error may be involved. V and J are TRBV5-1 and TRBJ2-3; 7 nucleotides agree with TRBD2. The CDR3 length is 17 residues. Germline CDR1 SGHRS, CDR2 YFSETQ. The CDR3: CTSSLVGSGHRGDTQYF. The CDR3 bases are TGCACCAGCAGCTTGGTTGGTAGCGGGCATAGGGGAGATACGCAGTATTTT.

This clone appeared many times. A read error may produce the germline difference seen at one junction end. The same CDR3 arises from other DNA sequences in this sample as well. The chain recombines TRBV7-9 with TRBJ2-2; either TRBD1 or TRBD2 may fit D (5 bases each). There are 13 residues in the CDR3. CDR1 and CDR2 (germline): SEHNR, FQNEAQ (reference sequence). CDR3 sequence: CASSPTVLGELFF. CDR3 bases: TGTGCCAGCAGCCCGACAGTCCTCGGGGAGCTATTTTTT.

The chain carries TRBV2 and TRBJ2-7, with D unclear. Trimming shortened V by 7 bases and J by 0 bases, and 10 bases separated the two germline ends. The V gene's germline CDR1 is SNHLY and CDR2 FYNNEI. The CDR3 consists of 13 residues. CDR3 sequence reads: CASTYRVSYEQYF. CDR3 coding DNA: TGTGCCAGCACGTACCGGGTCTCCTACGAGCAGTACTTC. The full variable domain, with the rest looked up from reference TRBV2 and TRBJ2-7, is EPEVTQTPSHQVTQMGQEVILRCVPISNHLYFYWYRQILGQKVEFLVSFYNNEISEKSEIFDDQFSVERPDGSNFTLKIRSTKLEDSAMYFCASTYRVSYEQYFGPGTRLTVT.

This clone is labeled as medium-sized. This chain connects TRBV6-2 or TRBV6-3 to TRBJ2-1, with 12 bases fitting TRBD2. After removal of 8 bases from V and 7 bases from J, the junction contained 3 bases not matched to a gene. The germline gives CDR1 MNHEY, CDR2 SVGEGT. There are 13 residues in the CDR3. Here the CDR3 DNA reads TGTGCCAGCGGACTAGCGGGAAGTAATGAGCAGTTCTTC. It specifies CASGLAGSNEQFF.

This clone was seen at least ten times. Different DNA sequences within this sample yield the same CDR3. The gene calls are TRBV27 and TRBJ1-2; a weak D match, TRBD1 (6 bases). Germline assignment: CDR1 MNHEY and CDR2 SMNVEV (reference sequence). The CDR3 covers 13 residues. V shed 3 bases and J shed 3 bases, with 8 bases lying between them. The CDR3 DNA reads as TGTGCCAGCAGTTTGACAGGTTACTATGGCTACACCTTC. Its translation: CASSLTGYYGYTF.

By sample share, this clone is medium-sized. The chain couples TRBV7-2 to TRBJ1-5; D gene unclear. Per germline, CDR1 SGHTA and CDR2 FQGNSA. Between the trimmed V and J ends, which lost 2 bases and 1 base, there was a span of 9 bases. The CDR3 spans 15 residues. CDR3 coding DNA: TGTGCCAGCAGCTTAAGTCTCGCGAGCAATCAGCCCCAGCATTTT. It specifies CASSLSLASNQPQHF.

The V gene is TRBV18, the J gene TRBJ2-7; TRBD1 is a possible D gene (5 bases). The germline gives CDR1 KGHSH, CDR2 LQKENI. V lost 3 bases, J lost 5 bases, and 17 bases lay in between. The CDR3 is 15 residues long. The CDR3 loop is CASSPANWAGNEQYF. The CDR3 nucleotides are TGTGCCAGCTCACCCGCCAATTGGGCAGGGAACGAGCAGTACTTC.

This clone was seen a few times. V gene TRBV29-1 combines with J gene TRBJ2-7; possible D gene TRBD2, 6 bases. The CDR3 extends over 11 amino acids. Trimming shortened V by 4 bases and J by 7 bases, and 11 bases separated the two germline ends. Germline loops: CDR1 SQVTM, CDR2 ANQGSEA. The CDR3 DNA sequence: TGCAGCGTTGCCGGTGGGGGGGAGCAGTACTTC. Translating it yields CSVAGGGEQYF.

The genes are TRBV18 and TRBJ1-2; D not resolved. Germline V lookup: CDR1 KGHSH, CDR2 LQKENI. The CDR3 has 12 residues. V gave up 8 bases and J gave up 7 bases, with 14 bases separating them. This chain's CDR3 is CASAVGDFGYTF. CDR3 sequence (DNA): TGTGCCAGCGCAGTCGGAGACTTTGGCTACACCTTC.

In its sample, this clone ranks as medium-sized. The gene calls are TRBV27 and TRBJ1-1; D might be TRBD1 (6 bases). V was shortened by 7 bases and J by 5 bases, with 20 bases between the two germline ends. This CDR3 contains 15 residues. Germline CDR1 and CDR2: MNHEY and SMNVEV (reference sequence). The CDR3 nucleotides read TGTGCCAGCATTCCTAACGGGGGCGCGGGAACTGAAGCTTTCTTT. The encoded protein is CASIPNGGAGTEAFF.

The CDR3 nucleotides are TGCAGTGCTAGAGATCCTTCACAGGGACTTATCGGGGAGCTGTTTTTT. Translation: CSARDPSQGLIGELFF. The rearrangement joins TRBV20-1 to TRBJ2-2; D is possibly TRBD1 or TRBD2 (6 bases each). CDR1 is DFQATT, CDR2 SNEGSKA, per germline (reference sequence). CDR3 length: 16 residues. Trimming removed 0 bases at V and 7 bases at J, with 18 bases between.

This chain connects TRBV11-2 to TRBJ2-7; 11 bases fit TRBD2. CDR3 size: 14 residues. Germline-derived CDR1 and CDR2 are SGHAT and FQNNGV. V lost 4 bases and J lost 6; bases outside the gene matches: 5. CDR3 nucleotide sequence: TGTGCCAGCAGCTCCTCCGGGACTAGCGGCGAGCAGTACTTC. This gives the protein CASSSSGTSGEQYF.

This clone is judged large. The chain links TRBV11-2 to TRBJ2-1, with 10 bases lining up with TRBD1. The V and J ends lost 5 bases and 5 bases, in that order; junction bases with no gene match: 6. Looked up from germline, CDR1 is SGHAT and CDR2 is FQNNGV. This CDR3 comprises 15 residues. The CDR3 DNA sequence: TGTGCCAGCAGCCCCCCGGGACAGGGGAACAATGAGCAGTTCTTC. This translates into CASSPPGQGNNEQFF.